This is a list of T cell receptor beta chains from one sample in a study of T cell changes during pregnancy in multiple sclerosis. Clones were read by immunoSEQ multiplex PCR, and TCRdb kept only the in-frame ones, dropping some. The sample records roughly 64,000 clones, approximately 92% being singletons. The sequencing used peripheral blood, collected in the second trimester of pregnancy. These receptors originate from a female donor with multiple sclerosis, enrolled in a pregnancy study. Each CDR3 is given with its conserved first and last residue. The D gene is left open where the match is weak.

V	J	D	length	CDR3
TRBV4-3	TRBJ2-1	TRBD2	16	CASSQDGAGGYGEQFF
TRBV4-1	TRBJ1-2	TRBD1	14	CASSLQETGHGYTF
TRBV7-2	TRBJ1-3	NA	14	CASSLGVSGNTIYF
TRBV21-1	TRBJ2-2	NA	14	CASSSTGCTGELFF
TRBV10-3	TRBJ2-5	NA	14	CAISEGDSQETQYF
TRBV30	TRBJ1-5	NA	13	CAWGTGRNQPQHF
TRBV18	TRBJ1-4	NA	14	CASSQDTTNEKLFF
TRBV9	TRBJ2-5	TRBD2	17	CASSPGLAGGTQETQYF
TRBV5-6	TRBJ1-2	TRBD1	12	CASGQGNYGYTF
TRBV30	TRBJ2-7	NA	13	CAGQMMGEAEQYF
TRBV28	TRBJ2-6	TRBD1	16	CASGTGTFSGANVLTF
TRBV5-4	TRBJ2-7	NA	11	CASSSELEQYF
TRBV10-2	TRBJ2-1	TRBD2	16	CASSEWPAGPINEQFF
TRBV19	TRBJ1-1	TRBD1	16	CASSIRTGSRRTEAFF